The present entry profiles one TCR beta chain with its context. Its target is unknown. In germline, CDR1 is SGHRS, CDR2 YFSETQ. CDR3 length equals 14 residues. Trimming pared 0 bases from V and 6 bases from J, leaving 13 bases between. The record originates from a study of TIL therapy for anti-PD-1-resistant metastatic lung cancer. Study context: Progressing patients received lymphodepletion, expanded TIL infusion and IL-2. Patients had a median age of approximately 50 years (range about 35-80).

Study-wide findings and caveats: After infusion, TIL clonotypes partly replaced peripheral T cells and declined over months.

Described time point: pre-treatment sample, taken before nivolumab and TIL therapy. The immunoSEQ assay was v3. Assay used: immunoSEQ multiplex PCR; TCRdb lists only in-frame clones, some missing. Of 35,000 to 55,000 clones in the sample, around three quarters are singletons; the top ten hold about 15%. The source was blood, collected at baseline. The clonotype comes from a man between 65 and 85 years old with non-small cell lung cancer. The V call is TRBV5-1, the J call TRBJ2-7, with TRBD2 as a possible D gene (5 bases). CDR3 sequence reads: CASSLGQRVGEQYF. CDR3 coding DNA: TGCGCCAGCAGCTTGGGGCAGAGGGTCGGCGAGCAGTACTTC.